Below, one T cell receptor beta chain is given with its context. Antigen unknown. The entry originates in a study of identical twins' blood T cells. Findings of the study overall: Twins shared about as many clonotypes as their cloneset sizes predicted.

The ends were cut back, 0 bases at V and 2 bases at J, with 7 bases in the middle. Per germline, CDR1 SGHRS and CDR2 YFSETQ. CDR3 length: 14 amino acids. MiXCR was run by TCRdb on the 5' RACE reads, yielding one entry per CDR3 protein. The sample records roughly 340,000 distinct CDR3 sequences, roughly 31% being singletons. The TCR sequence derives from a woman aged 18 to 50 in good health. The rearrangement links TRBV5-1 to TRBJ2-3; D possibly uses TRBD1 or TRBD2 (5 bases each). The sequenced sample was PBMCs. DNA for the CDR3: TGCGCCAGCAGCTTGGGAGGGACCACAGATACGCAGTATTTT. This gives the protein CASSLGGTTDTQYF. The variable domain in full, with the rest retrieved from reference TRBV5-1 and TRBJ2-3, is KAGVTQTPRYLIKTRGQQVTLSCSPISGHRSVSWYQQTPGQGLQFLFEYFSETQRNKGNFPGRFSGRQFSNSRSEMNVSTLELGDSALYLCASSLGGTTDTQYFGPGTRLTVL.